At least ten counts were recorded for the clone carrying this T cell receptor (beta chain). Its antigen is unidentified. The sample is drawn from a study of CD8 T cells in ankylosing spondylitis. From the 5' RACE reads, TCRdb called clonotypes with MiXCR, one entry per CDR3 protein. The table records 300,000 to 350,000 distinct CDR3 sequences, around a tenth of them present only once. General study findings and limits: Seemingly characteristic of ankylosing spondylitis blood was a TCR beta motif consisting of under ten highly homologous variants.

The germline V gene has CDR1 SGHVS and CDR2 FNYEAQ. CDR3 length equals 16 residues. The V gene lost 7 bases and the J gene lost 4 bases, with 22 bases spanning the gap. The receptor's source is a female donor with ankylosing spondylitis or in good health (not recorded which). This sequence joins TRBV7-6 and TRBJ2-5; weak D call: TRBD2 (6 bases). Sequences were obtained from blood, either unsorted or a sorted T cell fraction (not recorded which). CDR3 loop: CASTRSGTPVAETQYF. The CDR3 DNA follows: TGTGCCAGCACCCGTTCCGGGACTCCCGTCGCAGAGACCCAGTACTTC.